Listed below are T cell receptor beta chains from one sample, sequenced in a study of blood T cell repertoires in COVID-19. Libraries were prepared by immunoSEQ multiplex PCR; TCRdb keeps only in-frame clonotypes and omits some of them. The sample carries fewer than 250,000 clones, around four fifths recorded once. The sample consisted of peripheral blood. These receptors originate from a woman aged 55-70 years with active or convalescent COVID-19. CDR3s include the opening cysteine and the closing phenylalanine or tryptophan. A D gene is named only where the DNA matches it firmly. A clone size is listed for some rows: how often the clone was seen (once, few, many), or a class if it is expanded.

>-|-|15|TRBJ2-3|TRBV6-5
TGTGCCAGCAGCCAGGGCTGGAGTAGCACAGATACGCAGTATTTT
CASSQGWSSTDTQYF
>-|-|15|TRBJ1-2|TRBV2
TGTGCCAGCAAGACCTCGGCCTCGAAGGGCGGGGGCTACACCTTC
CASKTSASKGGGYTF
>-|TRBD1|18|TRBJ2-6|TRBV10-3
TGTGCCATCAGGGAAACCGGGACAGGGACCTCTGGGGCCAACGTCCTGACTTTC
CAIRETGTGTSGANVLTF
>-|TRBD2|15|TRBJ2-1|TRBV28
TGTGCCAGCAGCAGCGGGACTAGCGGGTACAATGAGCAGTTCTTC
CASSSGTSGYNEQFF
>-|TRBD1|18|TRBJ2-1|TRBV19
TGTGTCAGTAGTAAGATAACAGGGGGGTCAAGCTCCTACAATGAGCAGTTCTTC
CVSSKITGGSSSYNEQFF
>-|TRBD1|14|TRBJ2-3|TRBV6-5
TGTGCCAGCAGTTGGACAGGGGATATAGATACGCAGTATTTT
CASSWTGDIDTQYF
>-|TRBD2|16|TRBJ2-1|TRBV2
TGTGCCAGCAGTGAAGCCGGACTAGGTGGTTACAATGAGCAGTTCTTC
CASSEAGLGGYNEQFF
>once|-|14|TRBJ2-2|TRBV7-9
TGTGCCACCACCTCCCCATCCCGTACAGGGGAGCTGTTTTTT
CATTSPSRTGELFF
>-|-|14|TRBJ1-2|TRBV24-1
TGTGCCACCAGTGATACAGGGTTAGGGTATGGCTACACCTTC
CATSDTGLGYGYTF
>few|TRBD2|13|TRBJ2-3|TRBV7-2
TGTGCCAGCAGAGCGGGGAGCACAGATACGCAGTATTTT
CASRAGSTDTQYF
>-|TRBD1|17|TRBJ1-2|TRBV19
TGTGCCAGTAGGACCCCGGGACAGGGGGCCCGGAACTATGGCTACACCTTC
CASRTPGQGARNYGYTF
>-|TRBD2|16|TRBJ2-5|TRBV6-5
TGTGCCAGCAGTTACGGGGTAGCGGGAGTCCAAGAGACCCAGTACTTC
CASSYGVAGVQETQYF
>once|-|14|TRBJ2-7|TRBV5-1
TGCGCCAGCAGCTTACAGGGCTTTGCCTACGAGCAGTACTTC
CASSLQGFAYEQYF
>-|TRBD2|17|TRBJ2-3|TRBV15
TGTGCCACCAGCAGCGGGGGACTAGCGGGAGGCGCAGATACGCAGTATTTT
CATSSGGLAGGADTQYF
>once|-|14|TRBJ2-5|TRBV4-2
TGTGCCAGCAGCCAGCAGGTTTCTGAAGAGACCCAGTACTTC
CASSQQVSEETQYF
>few|-|16|TRBJ2-3|TRBV30
TGTGCCTGGAGTAAGGGGACGGACAGCCGCACAGATACGCAGTATTTT
CAWSKGTDSRTDTQYF
>-|TRBD1|14|TRBJ1-1|TRBV7-9
TGTGCCAGCAGCTATGGACAGGGGAACACTGAAGCTTTCTTT
CASSYGQGNTEAFF
>once|TRBD2|14|TRBJ2-3|TRBV7-2
TGTGCCAGCAGCTTAGGCGGGAGAACAGATACGCAGTATTTT
CASSLGGRTDTQYF
>few|TRBD2|15|TRBJ2-1|TRBV10-3
TGTGCCATCAAGGGACTAGCGGGAGTGGGAAATGAGCAGTTCTTC
CAIKGLAGVGNEQFF
>once|TRBD2|14|TRBJ2-3|TRBV3-1/TRBV3-2
TGTGCCAGCAGTCAGGGACTAGCTTCAGATACGCAGTATTTT
CASSQGLASDTQYF
>-|-|14|TRBJ2-3|TRBV10-1
TGCGCCAGCAGTTACAGTAGAGGCACAGATACGCAGTATTTT
CASSYSRGTDTQYF
>-|-|14|TRBJ2-5|TRBV28
TGTGCCAGCGGACAGGGAGGGTCCCAAGAGACCCAGTACTTC
CASGQGGSQETQYF
>-|-|13|TRBJ1-5|TRBV4-2
TGTGCCAGCAGCCAAGGGCAGAATCAGCCCCAGCATTTT
CASSQGQNQPQHF
>-|-|15|TRBJ1-1|TRBV5-1
TGCGCCAGCAGCTTGGCCCCTACCTTGAACACTGAAGCTTTCTTT
CASSLAPTLNTEAFF
>-|-|18|TRBJ2-7|TRBV4-1
TGCGCCAGCAGCCAAGATAAGGGCAGGGGAGAGGGCTCCTACGAGCAGTACTTC
CASSQDKGRGEGSYEQYF
>-|TRBD2|18|TRBJ2-1|TRBV3-1/TRBV3-2
TGTGCCAGCAGCCTGGGACTAGCGGGGTCAGAATCCTACAATGAGCAGTTCTTC
CASSLGLAGSESYNEQFF
>-|TRBD2|16|TRBJ2-1|TRBV19
TGTGCCAGTAGTATATCTAGCGGTGACTCCTACAATGAGCAGTTCTTC
CASSISSGDSYNEQFF
>-|-|14|TRBJ1-2|TRBV6-2/TRBV6-3
TGTGCCAGCAGTTACCGGGGGGCGGTCCATGGCTACACCTTC
CASSYRGAVHGYTF
>-|-|15|TRBJ1-1|TRBV11-2
TGTGCCAGCAGCTTGTCCTCGACGGGTTTGTTAGGAGCTTTCTTT
CASSLSSTGLLGAFF
>-|TRBD2|14|TRBJ2-5|TRBV24-1
TGTGCCACCAGGGCTAGCGGGCTCGGGGAGACCCAGTACTTC
CATRASGLGETQYF
>-|-|19|TRBJ2-1|TRBV10-3
TGTGCCATCAGTGAGCCGGACAGGGGAGTGGCGGGGGGGCGAAATGAGCAGTTCTTC
CAISEPDRGVAGGRNEQFF
>-|TRBD2|14|TRBJ2-3|TRBV5-8
TGTGCCAGCAGCTTCGGACTAGCTACAGATACGCAGTATTTT
CASSFGLATDTQYF
>-|TRBD2|17|TRBJ2-7|TRBV18
TGTGCCAGCTCACTCGGACTTGGGACTAGCGGGAGCAACGAGCAGTACTTC
CASSLGLGTSGSNEQYF
>-|-|15|TRBJ2-2|TRBV5-1
TGCGCCAGCAGCTCTCGTAGTGGGCACACCGGGGAGCTGTTTTTT
CASSSRSGHTGELFF
>-|TRBD2|14|TRBJ2-4|TRBV11-3
TGTGCCAGCAGCTTAGCGGCCGGGGGGGACATTCAGTACTTC
CASSLAAGGDIQYF
>-|-|13|TRBJ1-2|TRBV10-1
TGCGCCAGCAGTGAGTCCGGGAACTATGGCTACACCTTC
CASSESGNYGYTF
>-|-|12|TRBJ1-3|TRBV7-9
TGTGCCAGCAGCTTACAGAGCGACACCATATATTTT
CASSLQSDTIYF
>-|-|14|TRBJ1-2|TRBV7-9
TGTGCCAGCAGCCGCCCGGGGGAGAGCTATGGCTACACCTTC
CASSRPGESYGYTF
>-|TRBD1|14|TRBJ2-2|TRBV6-1
TGTGCCAGCAGTGAGAGCAGGAGCTCAGGGGGGCTGTTTTTT
CASSESRSSGGLFF
>-|-|17|TRBJ1-3|TRBV5-1
TGCGCCAGCAGCCTAACTTACACAGGAGTCTCTGGAAACACCATATATTTT
CASSLTYTGVSGNTIYF
>-|-|18|TRBJ2-2|TRBV28
TGTGCCAGCAGGTTAAGGGGGAACAGATTCGCGAACACCGGGGAGCTGTTTTTT
CASRLRGNRFANTGELFF
>-|TRBD2|12|TRBJ2-1|TRBV6-5
TGTGCCAGCAGCCGCACTAGCGATGAGCAGTTCTTC
CASSRTSDEQFF
>few|-|12|TRBJ1-4|TRBV12-3/TRBV12-4
TGTGCCAGCAGCCGACAGGAAGTAGGACTGTTTTTT
CASSRQEVGLFF
>-|TRBD2|18|TRBJ2-2|TRBV27
TGTGCCAGCAGTTCCCCTGGGGTAGCGGGGGTAAACACCGGGGAGCTGTTTTTT
CASSSPGVAGVNTGELFF
>-|-|12|TRBJ1-2|TRBV6-5
TGTGCCAGCAGCACAGCTAACTATGGCTACACCTTC
CASSTANYGYTF
>-|TRBD1|16|TRBJ2-5|TRBV4-1
TGCGCCAGCAGCCAGACCTGGACAGGGGGGCAAGAGACCCAGTACTTC
CASSQTWTGGQETQYF
>-|TRBD1|15|TRBJ2-1|TRBV24-1
TGTGCCACCACGGCGGGGACAGGGGGCAATAATGAGCAGTTCTTC
CATTAGTGGNNEQFF
>-|-|14|TRBJ1-2|TRBV21-1
TGTGCCAGCAGCAAAGGCCCGGACAGGGACGGCTACACCTTC
CASSKGPDRDGYTF
>-|TRBD2|14|TRBJ2-1|TRBV11-3
TGTGCCAGCAGTCGGACTAGCGGTTACAATGAGCAGTTCTTC
CASSRTSGYNEQFF
>-|-|14|TRBJ1-2|TRBV5-1
TGCGCCAGCAGCTTGGACAGCGGGGTGAGCGGCTACACCTTC
CASSLDSGVSGYTF
>-|TRBD1|15|TRBJ2-7|TRBV14
TGTGCCAGCAGTCGCCTACAGGGGGGAGCCTACGAGCAGTACTTC
CASSRLQGGAYEQYF
>-|TRBD2|16|TRBJ2-5|TRBV19
TGTGCCAGTAGTAGGGGGACTAGCGGGAGGTCGGAGACCCAGTACTTC
CASSRGTSGRSETQYF
>-|-|16|TRBJ2-3|TRBV3-1/TRBV3-2
TGTGCCAGCAGCCAAGTGACCGGGGGTAACACAGATACGCAGTATTTT
CASSQVTGGNTDTQYF
>-|TRBD1|15|TRBJ2-1|TRBV7-8
TGTGCCAGCAGCTCCCAGACAGGGTGGTACAATGAGCAGTTCTTC
CASSSQTGWYNEQFF